This is a list of T cell receptor beta chains from one sample in a study of cytomegalovirus exposure and HLA in healthy donors. Clones were read by immunoSEQ multiplex PCR, and TCRdb kept only the in-frame ones, dropping some. The sample consists of 87,000 or so clones, 60% to 80% of them appearing once. The sample consisted of PBMCs. These receptors were obtained from a man in his 60s in good health and CMV-seronegative. CDR3s include the opening cysteine and the closing phenylalanine or tryptophan. Fields, in order: V gene, D gene, CDR3 length, clone size, J gene, CDR3 protein, CDR3 DNA. D genes are given only for firm matches. Size is omitted from some rows. Given values are once, few, many or a class for expanded clones.

TRBV13,NA,14,NA,TRBJ1-2,CASSLVIGAGGYTF,TGTGCCAGCAGCTTAGTAATAGGGGCTGGTGGCTACACCTTC
TRBV7-2,NA,13,NA,TRBJ2-1,CASSFRTMGEQFF,TGTGCCAGCAGCTTCCGGACAATGGGTGAGCAGTTCTTC
TRBV10-2,NA,11,NA,TRBJ1-1,CASSSPGQAFF,TGCGCCAGCAGTTCTCCAGGCCAAGCTTTCTTT
TRBV15,NA,14,NA,TRBJ1-1,CATARDSMNTEAFF,TGTGCCACCGCCAGAGACAGTATGAACACTGAAGCTTTCTTT
TRBV5-6,NA,15,few,TRBJ1-1,CASSLVGGAFTEAFF,TGTGCCAGCAGCTTGGTAGGCGGGGCTTTTACTGAAGCTTTCTTT
TRBV9,TRBD1,13,NA,TRBJ1-2,CASRDRGSYGYTF,TGTGCCAGCAGGGACAGGGGGAGCTATGGCTACACCTTC
TRBV11-2,NA,14,NA,TRBJ1-6,CASSLGEYNSPLHF,TGTGCCAGCAGCTTAGGAGAGTATAATTCACCCCTCCACTTT
TRBV7-8,NA,12,once,TRBJ1-4,CASSQGEGKLFF,TGTGCCAGCAGCCAAGGGGAGGGAAAACTGTTTTTT
TRBV4-1,NA,15,NA,TRBJ1-5,CASSQNGQSNQPQHF,TGCGCCAGCAGCCAAAATGGGCAGAGCAATCAGCCCCAGCATTTT
TRBV2,TRBD1,13,NA,TRBJ1-2,CASNGRGWRGYTF,TGTGCCAGCAACGGCAGGGGGTGGAGAGGCTACACCTTC
TRBV6-1,NA,14,NA,TRBJ1-1,CASRPSGENTEAFF,TGTGCCAGCAGACCCTCAGGGGAGAACACTGAAGCTTTCTTT
TRBV21-1,NA,16,once,TRBJ2-7,CATSWTSGGYRYEQYF,TGTGCCACCTCCTGGACTAGCGGGGGGTATCGATACGAGCAGTACTTC
TRBV9,NA,14,NA,TRBJ2-7,CASSVGGDSYEQYF,TGTGCCAGCAGCGTAGGTGGAGACTCCTACGAGCAGTACTTC
TRBV2,TRBD1,15,NA,TRBJ2-2,CASSRTGGDTGELFF,TGTGCCAGCAGTAGGACAGGGGGAGACACCGGGGAGCTGTTTTTT
TRBV7-9,TRBD1,17,NA,TRBJ1-1,CASSLTMAGGLDTEAFF,TGTGCCAGCAGCTTAACAATGGCAGGGGGTTTAGACACTGAAGCTTTCTTT
TRBV5-6,NA,15,NA,TRBJ2-3,CASSLVGGGTDTQYF,TGTGCCAGCAGCTTGGTTGGCGGAGGCACAGATACGCAGTATTTT
TRBV11-3,NA,14,few,TRBJ2-7,CASSLETGRYEQYF,TGTGCCAGCAGCTTAGAGACAGGAAGGTACGAGCAGTACTTC
TRBV6-1,TRBD1,14,NA,TRBJ2-5,CASKQDRARETQYF,TGTGCCAGCAAGCAGGACAGGGCCAGAGAGACCCAGTACTTC
TRBV5-1,NA,15,NA,TRBJ2-5,CASSLLRGTVETQYF,TGCGCCAGTAGCTTGCTTCGGGGGACCGTGGAGACCCAGTACTTC
TRBV19,NA,15,NA,TRBJ2-2,CASSIGGPWAGELFF,TGTGCCAGTAGTATAGGGGGGCCGTGGGCCGGGGAGCTGTTTTTT
TRBV11-1,NA,14,few,TRBJ2-1,CASSLGDAYNEQFF,TGTGCCAGCAGCTTAGGCGATGCCTACAATGAGCAGTTCTTC
TRBV12-5,TRBD2,13,NA,TRBJ2-3,CASAGTSGDTQYF,TGTGCTAGTGCTGGGACTAGCGGAGATACGCAGTATTTT
TRBV10-2,NA,11,NA,TRBJ1-2,CASSESSGYTF,TGCGCCAGCAGTGAGTCGAGTGGCTACACCTTC
TRBV19,NA,13,NA,TRBJ2-2,CASRYMNTGELFF,TGTGCCAGTAGATACATGAACACCGGGGAGCTGTTTTTT
TRBV5-1,NA,15,NA,TRBJ2-4,CASSLRGSIENIQYF,TGCGCCAGCAGCTTAAGAGGATCTATAGAAAACATTCAGTACTTC
TRBV10-2,TRBD2,15,once,TRBJ2-3,CASSTGGPYTDTQYF,TGCGCCAGCAGCACGGGGGGGCCGTACACAGATACGCAGTATTTT
TRBV7-3,TRBD1,15,NA,TRBJ1-1,CASSPHRGPNTEAFF,TGTGCCAGCAGCCCACACAGGGGTCCGAACACTGAAGCTTTCTTT
TRBV5-4,TRBD2,18,NA,TRBJ2-7,CASPSPGTSGRARDEQYF,TGTGCCAGCCCTTCCCCCGGGACTAGCGGGAGGGCTAGGGACGAGCAGTACTTC
TRBV5-1,NA,16,NA,TRBJ2-3,CASSLADSPSTDTQYF,TGCGCCAGCAGCTTGGCCGACAGCCCTAGCACAGATACGCAGTATTTT
TRBV10-1,NA,12,NA,TRBJ2-1,CASSESTNEQFF,TGCGCCAGCAGTGAGTCAACTAATGAGCAGTTCTTC
TRBV19,NA,16,medium-sized,TRBJ2-3,CASSIVAGSGTDTQYF,TGTGCCAGTAGTATCGTGGCCGGGAGCGGCACAGATACGCAGTATTTT
TRBV28,TRBD2,16,NA,TRBJ2-7,CASSLGLAGGAYEQYF,TGTGCCAGCAGCCTTGGACTAGCGGGAGGGGCCTACGAGCAGTACTTC